This T cell receptor (beta chain) stems from a study of control samples from healthy donors and cancer patients. V lost 6 bases and J lost 2, with 17 bases in between. The germline V gene has CDR1 LNHDA and CDR2 SQIVND (reference sequence). The CDR3 is 16 amino acids. Assay used: immunoSEQ multiplex PCR; TCRdb lists only in-frame clones, some missing. The table includes about 160,000 clones, approximately 93% detected once. This clone was detected only once. The chain carries TRBV19 and TRBJ2-1, with D possibly matching TRBD2 (5 bases). This clonotype originated in a woman aged 40 to 50 in good health. The sequencing input was blood. The CDR3 sequence is CASSHAPGSPYNEQFF. In DNA, the CDR3 is TGTGCCAGTAGCCACGCGCCGGGGTCACCCTACAATGAGCAGTTCTTC.